The clone carrying this TCR beta chain is a singleton in its sample. Its antigen is still unknown. This sample is part of a study of shared clonotypes between healthy human individuals. Study-wide background: CD4 naive and CD4 memory each took three plates per donor, while CD8 naive took two and CD8 memory one.

Study findings and constraints: For naive CD4 cells, roughly 4.8% of clonotypes were shared across a handful of donors.

The assay was immunoSEQ multiplex PCR, and TCRdb's table has in-frame clones only and misses some. The sample records more than 2,000,000 clones, approximately 94% being singletons. CDR1 and CDR2 from the germline V gene are SGDLS and YYNGEE. Trimming removed 0 bases from V and 7 bases from J, with 7 bases in between. The CDR3 has 12 amino acids. The source is a man aged 18 to 30 in good health. The V call is TRBV9, the J call TRBJ1-2; a possible D gene is TRBD1 (5 bases). The sample was naive CD4+ T cells sorted from blood. The subset was: CD45RA+ positively selected. DNA of the CDR3: TGTGCCAGCAGCGTAGGCGGGGGTGGCTACACCTTC. This translates into CASSVGGGGYTF.